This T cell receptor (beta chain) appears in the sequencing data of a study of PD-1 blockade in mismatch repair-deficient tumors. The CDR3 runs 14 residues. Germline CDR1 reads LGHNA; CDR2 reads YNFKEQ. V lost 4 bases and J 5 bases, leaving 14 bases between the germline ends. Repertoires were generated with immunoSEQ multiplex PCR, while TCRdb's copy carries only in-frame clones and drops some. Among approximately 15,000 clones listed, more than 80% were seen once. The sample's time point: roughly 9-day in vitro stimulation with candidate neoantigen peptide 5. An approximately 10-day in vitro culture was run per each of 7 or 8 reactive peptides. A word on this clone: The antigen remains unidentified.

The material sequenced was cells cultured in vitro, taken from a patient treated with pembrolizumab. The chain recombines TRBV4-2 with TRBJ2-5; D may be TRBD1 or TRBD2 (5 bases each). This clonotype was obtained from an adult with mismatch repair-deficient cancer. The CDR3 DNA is TGTGCCAGCAGCCTTACCCTAGCAGGGGAGACCCAGTACTTC. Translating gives CASSLTLAGETQYF.